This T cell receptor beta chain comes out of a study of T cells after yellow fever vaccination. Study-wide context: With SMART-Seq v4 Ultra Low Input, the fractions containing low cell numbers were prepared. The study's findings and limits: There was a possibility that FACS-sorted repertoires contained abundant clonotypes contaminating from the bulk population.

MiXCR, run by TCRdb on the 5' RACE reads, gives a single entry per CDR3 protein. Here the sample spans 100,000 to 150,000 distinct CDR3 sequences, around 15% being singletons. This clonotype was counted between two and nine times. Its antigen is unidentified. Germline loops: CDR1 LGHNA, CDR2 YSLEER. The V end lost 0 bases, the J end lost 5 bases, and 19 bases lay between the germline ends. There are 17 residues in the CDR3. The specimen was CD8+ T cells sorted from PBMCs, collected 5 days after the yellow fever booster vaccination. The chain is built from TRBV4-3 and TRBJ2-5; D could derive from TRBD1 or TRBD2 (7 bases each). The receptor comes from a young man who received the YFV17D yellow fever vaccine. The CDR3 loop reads CASSQDQQYRGGETQYF. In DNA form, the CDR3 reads TGCGCCAGCAGCCAAGATCAGCAGTACAGGGGAGGGGAGACCCAGTACTTC.